Shown below are 28 T cell receptor beta chains from a single sample sequenced in a study of cytomegalovirus exposure and HLA in healthy donors. Vbeta (60) and Jbeta (13) primers were used in the PCR. Measured with immunoSEQ multiplex PCR; TCRdb has only the in-frame clones, and not every one. The sample lists some 160,000 clones; approximately 9% were seen once. Sample: PBMCs. Every receptor here comes from a male donor in good health and CMV-seronegative.

This rearrangement joins TRBV4-3 to TRBJ1-2, with a weak D call TRBD1 (6 bases). The CDR3 is made up of 15 amino acids. CDR1 and CDR2 (germline): LGHNA, YSLEER. The V end was cut by 2 bases, the J end by 1 base, with 11 bases between. CDR3 residues: CASSQMTGVNYGYTF. The CDR3 bases are TGCGCCAGCAGCCAAATGACAGGAGTTAACTATGGCTACACCTTC.

This clone was counted between two and nine times. The chain recombines TRBV9 with TRBJ2-3; D may be TRBD2 (6 bases). The CDR3 extends over 15 amino acids. Germline CDR1 reads SGDLS; CDR2 reads YYNGEE. V shed 5 bases and J shed 0 bases, with 13 bases lying between them. The CDR3 nucleotides are TGTGCCAGCAGTAGCTCTAGCGCTAGCACAGATACGCAGTATTTT. As protein: CASSSSSASTDTQYF.

In this sample, this clone turned up a few times. The chain combines TRBV7-9 with TRBJ2-7; D possibly corresponds to TRBD1 (6 bases). The CDR3 runs to 13 residues. Trimming pared 6 bases from V and 3 bases from J, leaving 12 bases between. Germline-derived CDR1 and CDR2 are SEHNR and FQNEAQ (reference sequence). CDR3 region: CASRKQGRYEQYF. CDR3 in DNA: TGTGCCAGCAGGAAACAGGGACGCTACGAGCAGTACTTC.

The rearrangement uses TRBV7-3 and TRBJ2-7; unclear D gene. The CDR3 runs to 13 residues. CDR1 and CDR2 from the germline V gene are SGHTA and FQGTGA. Trimming cost V 3 bases and J 5 bases, with 11 bases left between them. The CDR3 DNA reads as TGTGCCAGCAGCTTGGAGTCTTCGGACGAGCAGTACTTC. This translates into CASSLESSDEQYF. The full variable domain, with the rest looked up from reference TRBV7-3 and TRBJ2-7, is GAGVSQTPSNKVTEKGKYVELRCDPISGHTALYWYRQSLGQGPEFLIYFQGTGAADDSGLPNDRFFAVRPEGSVSTLKIQRTERGDSAVYLCASSLESSDEQYFGPGTRLTVT.

This clone was seen a few times. This chain links TRBV28 with TRBJ2-2, with 14 bases matching TRBD2. Per germline, CDR1 MDHEN and CDR2 SYDVKM. CDR3 length: 17 residues. Unmatched junction bases numbered 6, after V lost 6 bases and J lost 3 bases. CDR3 residues: CASRGTSGGDDTGELFF. CDR3 nucleotides: TGTGCCAGCAGGGGGACTAGCGGGGGAGACGACACCGGGGAGCTGTTTTTT. Variable domain in full (rest from reference TRBV28 and TRBJ2-2): DVKVTQSSRYLVKRTGEKVFLECVQDMDHENMFWYRQDPGLGLRLIYFSYDVKMKEKGDIPEGYSVSREKKERFSLILESASTNQTSMYLCASRGTSGGDDTGELFFGEGSRLTVL.

This clone was counted only a few times. The chain has TRBV18 and TRBJ2-1; D is possibly TRBD1 (5 bases). Germline V CDR1 and CDR2: KGHSH, LQKENI. The length of the CDR3 is 16 residues. V lost 1 base, J lost 7 bases, and 17 bases lay in between. The CDR3 loop reads CASSPLGQGIGNEQFF. CDR3 bases: TGTGCCAGCTCACCACTGGGCCAGGGTATTGGTAATGAGCAGTTCTTC.

In its sample, this clone was seen a few times. This chain uses TRBV18 with TRBJ1-5, with 7 nucleotides matching TRBD1. V lost 3 bases, J lost 1 base, and 9 bases stayed unmatched. This CDR3 has 17 amino acids. Germline lookup yields CDR1 KGHSH and CDR2 LQKENI. CDR3 loop: CASSPRDSRNSNQPQHF. DNA of the CDR3: TGTGCCAGCTCACCGAGGGACAGCCGGAACAGCAATCAGCCCCAGCATTTT.

This clone has at least ten counts. V and J are TRBV6-1 and TRBJ2-3, with 10 bases aligning to TRBD2. With V trimmed by 4 bases and J by 6 bases, 10 bases remained unmatched. Germline V lookup: CDR1 MNHNS, CDR2 SASEGT. CDR3 length equals 16 residues. CDR3 loop: CASSASSGRGPDTQYF. The DNA of the CDR3 is TGTGCCAGCAGTGCCTCTAGCGGGAGAGGTCCTGATACGCAGTATTTT.

The chain carries TRBV20-1 and TRBJ1-4; D remains unclear. Trimming stripped 2 bases from V and 8 bases from J, with 6 bases between. The CDR3 contains 11 residues. From germline, CDR1 is DFQATT and CDR2 SNEGSKA (reference sequence). The chain's CDR3 is CSARLSEKLFF. The CDR3 DNA reads as TGCAGTGCTAGATTAAGCGAAAAACTGTTTTTT.

The rearrangement links TRBV6-1 to TRBJ2-7; 9 bases fit TRBD2. CDR3 length: 16 residues. CDR1 and CDR2 from the germline V gene are MNHNS and SASEGT. V shed 3 bases, J shed 0 bases, and the junction held 6 bases outside the gene matches. The DNA for the CDR3 is TGTGCCAGCAGTGAGTATGCGGGAGGGCCCTCCTACGAGCAGTACTTC. This codes for CASSEYAGGPSYEQYF.

The J gene is TRBJ1-2, the V gene TRBV5-1; no reliable D call. Between the trimmed V and J ends, which lost 4 bases and 4 bases, there was a span of 11 bases. The V gene's germline CDR1 is SGHRS and CDR2 YFSETQ. The CDR3 covers 13 residues. Here the CDR3 reads CASSDTDAYGYTF. The CDR3 DNA is TGCGCCAGCAGCGATACAGACGCCTATGGCTACACCTTC.

This clone appeared a few times. The V gene is TRBV11-2, the J gene TRBJ2-5, with TRBD2 matching 9 bases. The V gene end was trimmed by 2 bases and the J gene end by 1 base; junction bases not matched to a gene: 5. Germline assignment: CDR1 SGHAT and CDR2 FQNNGV. The CDR3 spans 16 residues. The CDR3 protein is CASSLWGSGGQETQYF. CDR3 sequence (DNA): TGTGCCAGCAGCTTATGGGGTAGCGGGGGCCAAGAGACCCAGTACTTC.

This clone has just a few counts. The chain links TRBV7-9 to TRBJ1-2; D may be TRBD1 (6 bases). The CDR3 runs to 14 residues. Germline CDR1 SEHNR, CDR2 FQNEAQ (reference sequence). V gave up 0 bases and J gave up 4 bases, with 9 bases separating them. CDR3 protein: CASSLATTGYGYTF. CDR3 nucleotide sequence: TGTGCCAGCAGCTTAGCGACGACAGGCTATGGCTACACCTTC.

The chain recombines TRBV9 with TRBJ2-5; maybe TRBD2 (5 bases). CDR3 length: 14 residues. V lost 0 bases and J lost 5, with 11 bases in between. Germline V gene data show CDR1 as SGDLS and CDR2 as YYNGEE. The CDR3 bases are TGTGCCAGCAGCGTAGGGACTCACGGGGAGACCCAGTACTTC. Residues: CASSVGTHGETQYF.

Concerning this clone itself: Distinct nucleotide sequences in the sample also encode this CDR3. The chain combines TRBV7-3 with TRBJ1-1, with D tentatively TRBD1 (5 bases). CDR3 length equals 13 residues. The germline V and J ends were trimmed by 3 bases and 1 base, with 6 bases remaining between them. Germline CDR1 and CDR2: SGHTA and FQGTGA. The CDR3 region is CASSFGGNTEAFF. The CDR3 DNA follows: TGTGCCAGCAGCTTCGGGGGGAACACTGAAGCTTTCTTT.

The genes are TRBV6-5 and TRBJ2-5; D remains unclear. V was cut by 0 bases and J by 1 base, with 6 bases left in between. Germline CDR1 and CDR2: MNHEY and SVGAGI. The CDR3 consists of 14 residues. The CDR3 reads CASSYSSSQETQYF. CDR3 nucleotides: TGTGCCAGCAGTTACTCGAGTAGCCAAGAGACCCAGTACTTC.

The J gene is TRBJ2-1, the V gene TRBV2; no clear D. V lost 0 bases, J lost 12 bases, and 9 bases lay in between. The CDR3 has 12 residues. Germline assignment: CDR1 SNHLY and CDR2 FYNNEI. The CDR3 nucleotides read TGTGCCAGCAGTGAAGCGCGGCTAGGGCAGTTCTTC. Protein: CASSEARLGQFF.

CDR3 in amino acids: CASSQGGGQNSPLHF. For the CDR3, the DNA is TGTGCCAGCAGCCAGGGCGGGGGCCAGAATTCACCCCTCCACTTT. The chain links TRBV7-9 to TRBJ1-6; perhaps TRBD1 as D (6 bases). CDR1 SEHNR and CDR2 FQNEAQ come from the germline V gene (reference sequence). V was trimmed by 5 bases and J by 7 bases, leaving 15 bases between them. The CDR3 is 15 amino acids. The full variable domain, completed using reference TRBV7-9 and TRBJ1-6, is DTGVSQNPRHKITKRGQNVTFRCDPISEHNRLYWYRQTLGQGPEFLTYFQNEAQLEKSRLLSDRFSAERPKGSFSTLEIQRTEQGDSAMYLCASSQGGGQNSPLHFGNGTRLTVT.

The V gene is TRBV4-3, the J gene TRBJ2-7; no clear D. Germline lookup yields CDR1 LGHNA and CDR2 YSLEER. V gave up 4 bases and J gave up 0 bases, with 10 bases separating them. The CDR3 spans 14 residues. The CDR3 DNA follows: TGCGCCAGCAGCCCCGGCCACAGCTCCTACGAGCAGTACTTC. Its translation is CASSPGHSSYEQYF.

Only a few counts were recorded for this clone. The rearrangement links TRBV27 to TRBJ2-7; D unresolved. The CDR3 loop spans 11 amino acids. The ends were cut back, 3 bases at V and 3 bases at J, with 3 bases in the middle. Germline lookup yields CDR1 MNHEY and CDR2 SMNVEV (reference sequence). The CDR3 nucleotides read TGTGCCAGCAGTTTCGGCTACGAGCAGTACTTC. This translates into CASSFGYEQYF.

This clone appeared a few times. V gene TRBV5-4 combines with J gene TRBJ1-3; D is possibly TRBD1 (5 bases). The CDR3 is made up of 14 amino acids. With 4 bases removed from V and 4 bases from J, the gap between germline ends came to 12 bases. Germline V gives CDR1 SGHNT, CDR2 YYREEE (reference sequence). CDR3 sequence: CASSKGLEGNTIYF. The DNA of the CDR3 is TGTGCCAGCAGCAAGGGACTGGAGGGAAACACCATATATTTT.

This clone was recorded a few times. J is TRBJ2-1 and V is TRBV27; 7 bases map to TRBD2. This CDR3 contains 15 residues. V lost 2 bases, J lost 2 bases, and 3 bases stayed unmatched. Germline V gene data show CDR1 as MNHEY and CDR2 as SMNVEV (reference sequence). Here the CDR3 reads CASSLGLAAYNEQFF. The CDR3 DNA reads TGTGCCAGCAGTTTAGGGCTAGCGGCCTACAATGAGCAGTTCTTC.

The chain links TRBV18 to TRBJ2-5; no clear D gene. This CDR3 contains 13 residues. Germline assignment: CDR1 KGHSH and CDR2 LQKENI. Trimming removed 0 bases from V and 4 bases from J, with 6 bases in between. CDR3 sequence reads: CASSPPARETQYF. The CDR3 nucleotides read TGTGCCAGCTCACCACCGGCCAGAGAGACCCAGTACTTC.

There are a few counts of this clone. This chain uses TRBV5-1 with TRBJ2-5; D is possibly TRBD2 (7 bases). The V end lost 0 bases, the J end lost 9 bases, and 15 bases lay between the germline ends. CDR3 length: 14 residues. Germline V gives CDR1 SGHRS, CDR2 YFSETQ. The CDR3 sequence: CASSLVSGGRSQYF. Written as DNA, the CDR3 is TGCGCCAGCAGCTTGGTTTCGGGGGGCAGGTCCCAGTACTTC.

This clone was picked up a small number of times. The chain links TRBV7-8 to TRBJ1-1; no firm D call. V was shortened by 1 base and J by 6 bases, with 9 bases between the two germline ends. CDR3 length equals 13 residues. CDR1 is SGHVS and CDR2 is FQNEAQ in the germline V gene. The CDR3 loop reads CASSLGLGAEAFF. The CDR3 nucleotides are TGTGCCAGCAGCTTAGGTTTGGGCGCTGAAGCTTTCTTT.

In its sample, this clone was seen a few times. This chain links TRBV4-1 with TRBJ2-2; 8 nucleotides match TRBD2. Per the germline V gene, CDR1 is MGHRA and CDR2 is YSYEKL. This CDR3 is 18 amino acids long. V lost 3 bases, J lost 6 bases, and 15 bases stayed unmatched. The CDR3 region is CASSQREVAGGASGELFF. The CDR3 nucleotides are TGCGCCAGCAGCCAGAGAGAAGTGGCGGGGGGCGCCTCCGGGGAGCTGTTTTTT.

This clone was seen a handful of times. Other DNA sequences within the sample encode an identical CDR3. The rearrangement links TRBV19 to TRBJ2-5; 7 bases agree with TRBD2. Germline trimming cut 6 bases from V and 5 bases from J; bases unmatched to any gene: 3. This CDR3 contains 12 residues. Germline V CDR1 and CDR2: LNHDA, SQIVND (reference sequence). CDR3 residues: CASRQAGETQYF. The CDR3, as DNA: TGTGCCAGTAGACAAGCGGGGGAGACCCAGTACTTC.

V gene TRBV30 combines with J gene TRBJ1-6; perhaps TRBD1 as D (6 bases). This CDR3 comprises 17 residues. Germline V gene lookup returns CDR1 GTSNPN and CDR2 SVGIG (reference sequence). V lost 0 bases, J lost 7 bases, and 19 bases lay in between. The DNA for the CDR3 is TGTGCCTGGAGTGTACCCCTCTATTACAGGGTGAATTCACCCCTCCACTTT. Its protein is CAWSVPLYYRVNSPLHF. Full variable domain (rest looked up from reference TRBV30 and TRBJ1-6): SQTIHQWPATLVQPVGSPLSLECTVEGTSNPNLYWYRQAAGRGLQLLFYSVGIGQISSEVPQNLSASRPQDRQFILSSKKLLLSDSGFYLCAWSVPLYYRVNSPLHFGNGTRLTVT.